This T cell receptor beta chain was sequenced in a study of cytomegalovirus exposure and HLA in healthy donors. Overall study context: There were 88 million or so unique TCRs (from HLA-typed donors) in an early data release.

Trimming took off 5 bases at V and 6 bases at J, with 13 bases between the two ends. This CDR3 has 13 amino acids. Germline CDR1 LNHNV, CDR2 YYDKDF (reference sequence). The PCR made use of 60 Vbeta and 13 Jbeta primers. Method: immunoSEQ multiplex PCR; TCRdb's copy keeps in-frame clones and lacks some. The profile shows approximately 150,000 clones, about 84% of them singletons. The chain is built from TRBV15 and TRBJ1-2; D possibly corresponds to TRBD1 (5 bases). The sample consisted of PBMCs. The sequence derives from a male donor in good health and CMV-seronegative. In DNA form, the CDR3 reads TGTGCCACCAGCTTGGGACTGGAGAATGGCTACACCTTC. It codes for CATSLGLENGYTF.